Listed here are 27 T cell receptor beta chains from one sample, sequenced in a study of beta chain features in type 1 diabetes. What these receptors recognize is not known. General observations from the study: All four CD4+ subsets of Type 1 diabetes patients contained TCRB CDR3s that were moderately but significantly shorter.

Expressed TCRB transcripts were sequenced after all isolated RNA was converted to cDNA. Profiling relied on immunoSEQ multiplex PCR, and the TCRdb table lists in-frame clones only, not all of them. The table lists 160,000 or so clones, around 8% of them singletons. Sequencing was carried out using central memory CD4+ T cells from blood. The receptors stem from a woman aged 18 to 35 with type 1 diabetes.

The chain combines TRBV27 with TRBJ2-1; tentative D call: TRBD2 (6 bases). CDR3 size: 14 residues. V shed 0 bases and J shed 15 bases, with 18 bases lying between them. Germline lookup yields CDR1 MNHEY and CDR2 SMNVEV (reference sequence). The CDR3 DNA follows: TGTGCCAGCAGTTTATCGTGGGACTCCAAAGATCCGTTCTTC. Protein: CASSLSWDSKDPFF.

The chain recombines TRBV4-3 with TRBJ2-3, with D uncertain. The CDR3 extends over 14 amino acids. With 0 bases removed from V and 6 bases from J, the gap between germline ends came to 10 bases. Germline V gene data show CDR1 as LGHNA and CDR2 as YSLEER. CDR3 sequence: CASSQERERDTQYF. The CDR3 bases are TGCGCCAGCAGCCAAGAACGAGAACGTGATACGCAGTATTTT.

For the CDR3, the DNA is TGTGCCAGTAGTATATGGGGACACGGGAACACTGAAGCTTTCTTT. Its translation: CASSIWGHGNTEAFF. This sequence joins TRBV19 and TRBJ1-1, with D perhaps matching TRBD1 (6 bases). CDR3 size: 15 residues. CDR1 is LNHDA and CDR2 is SQIVND in the germline V gene (reference sequence). V lost 2 bases to trimming and J lost 1 base, with 11 bases between them.

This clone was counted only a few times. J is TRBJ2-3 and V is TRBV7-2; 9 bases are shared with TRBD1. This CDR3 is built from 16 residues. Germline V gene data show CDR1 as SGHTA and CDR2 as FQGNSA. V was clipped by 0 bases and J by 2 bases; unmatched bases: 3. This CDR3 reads CASSLASQGATDTQYF. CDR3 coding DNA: TGTGCCAGCAGCTTAGCGTCACAGGGGGCCACAGATACGCAGTATTTT.

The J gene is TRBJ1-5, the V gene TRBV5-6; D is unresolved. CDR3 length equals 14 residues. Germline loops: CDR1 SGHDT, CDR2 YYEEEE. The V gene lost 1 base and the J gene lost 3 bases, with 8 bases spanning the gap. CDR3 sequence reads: CASSLITDNQPQHF. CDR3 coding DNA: TGTGCCAGCAGCTTGATAACAGACAATCAGCCCCAGCATTTT.

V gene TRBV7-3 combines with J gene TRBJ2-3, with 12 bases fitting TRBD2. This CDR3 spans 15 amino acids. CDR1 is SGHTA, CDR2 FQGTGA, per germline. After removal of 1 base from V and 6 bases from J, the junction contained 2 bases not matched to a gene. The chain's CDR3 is CASSLMGLAGDTQYF. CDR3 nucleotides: TGTGCCAGCAGCTTAATGGGACTAGCGGGTGATACGCAGTATTTT.

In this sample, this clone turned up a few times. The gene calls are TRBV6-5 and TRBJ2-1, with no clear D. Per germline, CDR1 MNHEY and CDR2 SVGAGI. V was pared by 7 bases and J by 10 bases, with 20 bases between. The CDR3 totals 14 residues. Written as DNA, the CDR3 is TGTGCCAGCATGCTAGTCCCAACAAACCCCGAGCAGTTCTTC. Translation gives CASMLVPTNPEQFF.

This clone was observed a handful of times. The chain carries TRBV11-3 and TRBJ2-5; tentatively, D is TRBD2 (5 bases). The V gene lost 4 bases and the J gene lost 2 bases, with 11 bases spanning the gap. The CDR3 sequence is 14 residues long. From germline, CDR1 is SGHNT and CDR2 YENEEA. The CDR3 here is CASSSVGVQETQYF. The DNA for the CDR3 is TGTGCCAGCAGCTCCGTCGGGGTACAAGAGACCCAGTACTTC.

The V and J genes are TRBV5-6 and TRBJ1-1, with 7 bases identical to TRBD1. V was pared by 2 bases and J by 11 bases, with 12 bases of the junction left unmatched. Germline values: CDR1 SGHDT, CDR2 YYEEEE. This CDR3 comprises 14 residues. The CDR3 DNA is TGTGCCAGCAGCTTTCAATCGACAGGGAATGTTGCTTTCTTT. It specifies CASSFQSTGNVAFF. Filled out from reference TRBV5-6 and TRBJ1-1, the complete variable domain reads DAGVTQSPTHLIKTRGQQVTLRCSPKSGHDTVSWYQQALGQGPQFIFQYYEEEERQRGNFPDRFSGHQFPNYSSELNVNALLLGDSALYLCASSFQSTGNVAFFGQGTRLTVV.

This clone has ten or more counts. CDR3 coding DNA: TGCGCCAGCAGCCAAGAGCGGACTAGCGGGGGAGAGACCCAGTACTTC. It codes for CASSQERTSGGETQYF. The chain combines TRBV4-3 with TRBJ2-5, with 13 bases fitting TRBD2. The germline CDR1 and CDR2 sequences are LGHNA and YSLEER. Trimming removed 0 bases from V and 4 bases from J; junction bases left unmatched: 2. The CDR3 loop spans 16 amino acids.

The CDR3 DNA is TGTGCCGGCCAGCGGGGGGCTCAAGAGACCCAGTACTTC. Translated, it gives CAGQRGAQETQYF. The chain joins TRBV2 to TRBJ2-5, with 9 nucleotides matching TRBD2. Germline CDR1 SNHLY, CDR2 FYNNEI. This CDR3 spans 13 amino acids. Trimming at V came to 11 bases and at J to 2 bases, leaving 6 bases not matched to a gene.

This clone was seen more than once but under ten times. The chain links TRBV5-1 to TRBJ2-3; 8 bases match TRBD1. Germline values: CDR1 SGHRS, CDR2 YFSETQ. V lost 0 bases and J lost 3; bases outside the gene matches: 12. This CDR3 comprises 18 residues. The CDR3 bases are TGCGCCAGCAGCTTGGCTTTTATGGACAGGGATGGAACAGATACGCAGTATTTT. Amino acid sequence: CASSLAFMDRDGTDTQYF.

CDR3 nucleotides: TGTGCCAGCTCACCAGCCGGCCGTCCGGGACCCCAGCATTTT. Protein sequence: CASSPAGRPGPQHF. The chain recombines TRBV18 with TRBJ1-5; unclear D gene. Germline CDR1 reads KGHSH; CDR2 reads LQKENI. The CDR3 loop spans 14 amino acids. V lost 2 bases and J 10 bases, leaving 15 bases between the germline ends.

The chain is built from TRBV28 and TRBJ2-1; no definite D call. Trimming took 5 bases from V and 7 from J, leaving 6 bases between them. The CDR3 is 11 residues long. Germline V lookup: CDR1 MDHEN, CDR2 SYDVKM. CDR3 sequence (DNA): TGTGCCAGCAGTCCGAGGAATGAGCAGTTCTTC. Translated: CASSPRNEQFF.

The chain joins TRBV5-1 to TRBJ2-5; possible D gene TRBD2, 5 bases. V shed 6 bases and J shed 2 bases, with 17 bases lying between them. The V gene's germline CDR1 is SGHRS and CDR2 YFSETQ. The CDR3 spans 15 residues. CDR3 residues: CASTQGSAAQETQYF. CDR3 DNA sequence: TGCGCCAGCACCCAAGGGAGCGCAGCTCAAGAGACCCAGTACTTC.

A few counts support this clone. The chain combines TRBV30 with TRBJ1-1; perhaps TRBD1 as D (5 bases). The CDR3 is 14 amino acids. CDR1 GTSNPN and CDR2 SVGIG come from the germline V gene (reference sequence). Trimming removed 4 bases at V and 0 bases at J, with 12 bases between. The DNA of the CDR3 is TGTGCCTGGACAAAGGCAGGGATGAACACTGAAGCTTTCTTT. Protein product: CAWTKAGMNTEAFF.

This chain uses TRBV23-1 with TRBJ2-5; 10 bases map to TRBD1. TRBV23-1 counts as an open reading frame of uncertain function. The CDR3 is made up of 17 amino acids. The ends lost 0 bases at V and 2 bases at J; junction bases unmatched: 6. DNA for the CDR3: TGCGCCAGCAGTCAATCTAGGAGGACAGGGGGACAAGAGACCCAGTACTTC. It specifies CASSQSRRTGGQETQYF.

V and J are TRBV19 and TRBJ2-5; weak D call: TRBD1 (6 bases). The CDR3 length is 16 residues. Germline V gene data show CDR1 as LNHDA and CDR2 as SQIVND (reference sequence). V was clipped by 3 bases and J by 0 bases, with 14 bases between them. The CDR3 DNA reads TGTGCCAGTAGTATCCGAGGGGGTTCTCACCAAGAGACCCAGTACTTC. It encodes CASSIRGGSHQETQYF.

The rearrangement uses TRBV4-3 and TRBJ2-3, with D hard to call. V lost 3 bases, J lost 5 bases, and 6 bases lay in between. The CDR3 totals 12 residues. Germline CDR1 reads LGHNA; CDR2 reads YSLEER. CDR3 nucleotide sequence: TGCGCCAGCAGCCATTCCAGAGATACGCAGTATTTT. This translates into CASSHSRDTQYF.

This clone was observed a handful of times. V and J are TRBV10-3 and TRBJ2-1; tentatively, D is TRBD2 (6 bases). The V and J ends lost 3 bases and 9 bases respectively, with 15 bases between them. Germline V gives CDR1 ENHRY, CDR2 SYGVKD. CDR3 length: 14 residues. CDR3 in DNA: TGTGCCATCAGTGACAGGGAGGAAGCTAGTGAGCAGTTCTTC. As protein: CAISDREEASEQFF.

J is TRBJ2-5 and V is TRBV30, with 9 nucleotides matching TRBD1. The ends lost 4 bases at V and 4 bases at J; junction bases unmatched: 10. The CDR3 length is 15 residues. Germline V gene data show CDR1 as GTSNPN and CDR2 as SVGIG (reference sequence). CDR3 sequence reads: CAWTLRGTGIETQYF. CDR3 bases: TGTGCCTGGACTCTCCGAGGGACAGGGATAGAGACCCAGTACTTC.

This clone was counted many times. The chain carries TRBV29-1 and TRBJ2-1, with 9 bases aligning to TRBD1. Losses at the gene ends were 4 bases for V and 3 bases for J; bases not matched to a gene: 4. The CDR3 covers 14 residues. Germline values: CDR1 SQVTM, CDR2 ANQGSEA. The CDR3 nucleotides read TGCAGCGTTGCAAGGACAGGGGACTACAATGAGCAGTTCTTC. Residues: CSVARTGDYNEQFF.

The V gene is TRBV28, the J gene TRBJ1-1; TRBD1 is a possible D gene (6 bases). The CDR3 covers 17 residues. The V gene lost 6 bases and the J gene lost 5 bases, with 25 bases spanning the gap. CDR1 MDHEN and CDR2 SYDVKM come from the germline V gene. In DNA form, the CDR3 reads TGTGCCAGCAGCCTTACGTTCGGGGCCGGGAGGGGGACTGAAGCTTTCTTT. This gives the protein CASSLTFGAGRGTEAFF.

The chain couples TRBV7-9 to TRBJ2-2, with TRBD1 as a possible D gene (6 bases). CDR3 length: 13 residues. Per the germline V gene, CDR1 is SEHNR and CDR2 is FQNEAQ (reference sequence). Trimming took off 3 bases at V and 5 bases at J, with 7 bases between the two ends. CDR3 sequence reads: CASSLDSTGELFF. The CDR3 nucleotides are TGTGCCAGCAGCTTGGACAGTACCGGGGAGCTGTTTTTT.

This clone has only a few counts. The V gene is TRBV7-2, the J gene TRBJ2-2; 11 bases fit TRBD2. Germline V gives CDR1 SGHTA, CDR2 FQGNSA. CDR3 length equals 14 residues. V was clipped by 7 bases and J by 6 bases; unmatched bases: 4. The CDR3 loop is CASKILAGAGELFF. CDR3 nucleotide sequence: TGTGCCAGCAAGATACTAGCGGGAGCCGGGGAGCTGTTTTTT.

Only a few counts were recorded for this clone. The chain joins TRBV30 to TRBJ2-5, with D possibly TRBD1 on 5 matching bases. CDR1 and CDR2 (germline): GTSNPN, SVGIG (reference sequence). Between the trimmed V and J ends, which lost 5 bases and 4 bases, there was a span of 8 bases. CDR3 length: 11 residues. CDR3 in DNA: TGTGCCTGGGCAGGGATAGAGACCCAGTACTTC. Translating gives CAWAGIETQYF.

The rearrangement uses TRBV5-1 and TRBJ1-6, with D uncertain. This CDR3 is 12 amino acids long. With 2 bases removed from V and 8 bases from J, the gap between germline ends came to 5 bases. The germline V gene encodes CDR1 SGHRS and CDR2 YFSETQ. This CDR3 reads CASSFGDSPLHF. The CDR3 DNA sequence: TGCGCCAGCAGCTTCGGGGATTCACCCCTCCACTTT. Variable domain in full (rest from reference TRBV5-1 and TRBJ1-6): KAGVTQTPRYLIKTRGQQVTLSCSPISGHRSVSWYQQTPGQGLQFLFEYFSETQRNKGNFPGRFSGRQFSNSRSEMNVSTLELGDSALYLCASSFGDSPLHFGNGTRLTVT.